The 20 T cell receptor beta chains given below trace back to one sample, sequenced in a study of T cell responses to AZD1222 COVID-19 vaccine (dated by TCRdb to the early 2020s). The library relied on the immunoSEQ multiplex PCR assay. Sourced from immuneACCESS, this table was stored by TCRdb with only in-frame sequences that have V and J called. A share of the clones is absent; for the studies checked, an unresolved V gene accounts for under half, and the remainder has no known explanation. For this sample there are about 94,000 clones; around 85% appear just once. Together, the top ten hold roughly 4.3% of the sample. The meaning of the sample's time point label: about 28 days (+/-7) after the second vaccine dose. The sequencing here drew on peripheral blood, taken 28 days after the second AZD1222 dose. The receptors here all came from an adult who received the AZD1222 COVID-19 vaccine.

The rearrangement joins TRBV15 to TRBJ2-7, with D possibly matching TRBD2 (5 bases). Germline V CDR1 and CDR2: LNHNV, YYDKDF (reference sequence). Deletions cut 4 bases from V and 2 bases from J, with 12 bases between. The CDR3 runs 14 residues. CDR3 nucleotides: TGTGCCACCAGCACCCGGTCCGGGACCTACGAGCAGTACTTC. Its protein product is CATSTRSGTYEQYF.

J is TRBJ2-5 and V is TRBV6-6; 9 nucleotides line up with TRBD2. The CDR3 length is 16 residues. Germline lookup yields CDR1 MNHNY and CDR2 SVGAGI (reference sequence). With 2 bases clipped from V and 1 base from J, the junction kept 5 bases outside the gene matches. The CDR3 spells CASSYVLAGTQETQYF. The CDR3 nucleotides are TGTGCCAGCAGTTACGTGCTAGCGGGAACCCAAGAGACCCAGTACTTC.

V and J are TRBV7-8 and TRBJ1-4; TRBD1 matches 8 bases. This CDR3 is 18 amino acids long. Germline CDR1 SGHVS, CDR2 FQNEAQ. Trimming removed 5 bases from V and 3 bases from J; junction bases left unmatched: 14. In nucleotides, the CDR3 is TGTGCCAGCAGCCCCCAGGGACAGGCCCAAGGGGCTAATGAAAAACTGTTTTTT. This translates into CASSPQGQAQGANEKLFF.

The chain joins TRBV19 to TRBJ2-3, with 7 bases that match TRBD2. Germline V gives CDR1 LNHDA, CDR2 SQIVND (reference sequence). The CDR3 is made up of 15 amino acids. J lost 2 bases, V lost 4 bases, and 6 bases had no gene match. The CDR3 DNA reads as TGTGCCAGTAGTACCAGGGACTACCCCACAGATACGCAGTATTTT. It specifies CASSTRDYPTDTQYF. Variable domain in full (rest from reference TRBV19 and TRBJ2-3): DGGITQSPKYLFRKEGQNVTLSCEQNLNHDAMYWYRQDPGQGLRLIYYSQIVNDFQKGDIAEGYSVSREKKESFPLTVTSAQKNPTAFYLCASSTRDYPTDTQYFGPGTRLTVL.

V and J are TRBV5-1 and TRBJ2-1, with 15 bases that match TRBD2. V was clipped by 2 bases and J by 8 bases; unmatched bases: 8. CDR1 and CDR2 from the germline V gene are SGHRS and YFSETQ. This CDR3 is 17 amino acids long. In DNA form, the CDR3 reads TGCGCCAGCAGCTTACGGACTAGCGGGGGGGCCCCCCATGAGCAGTTCTTC. Translating it yields CASSLRTSGGAPHEQFF.

V gene TRBV3-1 (or the pseudogene TRBV3-2) combines with J gene TRBJ2-1; 13 bases match TRBD2. The trim removed 1 base at V and 8 bases at J, leaving 2 bases unmatched. Germline loops: CDR1 LGHDT, CDR2 YNNKEL (reference sequence). The CDR3 is 15 residues long. CDR3 DNA: TGTGCCAGCAGCCAAGGGACTAGCGGGAGTTATGAGCAGTTCTTC. Its protein is CASSQGTSGSYEQFF.

The rearrangement joins TRBV5-1 to TRBJ2-3; 7 bases map to TRBD2. Germline values: CDR1 SGHRS, CDR2 YFSETQ. This CDR3 has 13 amino acids. V shed 9 bases and J 4 bases; nucleotides not matched to a gene: 8. DNA for the CDR3: TGCGCCACGGGGGAGGGGAGCGCAGATACGCAGTATTTT. Residues: CATGEGSADTQYF. The entire variable domain, with the rest obtained from reference TRBV5-1 and TRBJ2-3, is as follows: KAGVTQTPRYLIKTRGQQVTLSCSPISGHRSVSWYQQTPGQGLQFLFEYFSETQRNKGNFPGRFSGRQFSNSRSEMNVSTLELGDSALYLCATGEGSADTQYFGPGTRLTVL.

This clone was observed a single time. This chain uses TRBV29-1 with TRBJ2-6, with D unclear. Germline lookup yields CDR1 SQVTM and CDR2 ANQGSEA. The CDR3 spans 12 residues. Deletions cut 5 bases from V and 0 bases from J, with 2 bases between. CDR3 coding DNA: TGCAGCGTTCTCTCTGGGGCCAACGTCCTGACTTTC. Its translation is CSVLSGANVLTF.

This chain connects TRBV6-4 to TRBJ1-1, with D possibly being TRBD1 (5 bases). The CDR3 runs 14 residues. V was clipped by 2 bases and J by 4 bases, with 11 bases between them. Per the germline V gene, CDR1 is MRHNA and CDR2 is SNTAGT. The CDR3 spells CASSDTSRGTEAFF. The CDR3 DNA sequence: TGTGCCAGCAGTGACACCAGTAGGGGCACTGAAGCTTTCTTT.

The rearrangement links TRBV18 to TRBJ1-1, with D possibly being TRBD1 (5 bases). The CDR3 length is 16 residues. Per germline, CDR1 KGHSH and CDR2 LQKENI. The ends were cut back, 3 bases at V and 3 bases at J, with 17 bases in the middle. For the CDR3, the DNA is TGTGCCAGCTCACCTTTCGGACGGCCGGGGGACACTGAAGCTTTCTTT. Amino acids: CASSPFGRPGDTEAFF.

The chain joins TRBV7-2 to TRBJ1-1; weak D call: TRBD1 (5 bases). Trimming stripped 5 bases from V and 1 base from J, with 14 bases between. The CDR3 contains 15 residues. The V gene's germline CDR1 is SGHTA and CDR2 FQGNSA. The CDR3, as DNA: TGTGCCAGCAGCCGCTGGGGGGGAGAGAACACTGAAGCTTTCTTT. Translation gives CASSRWGGENTEAFF.

This sequence joins TRBV28 and TRBJ1-1; no definite D call. The ends were cut back, 6 bases at V and 1 base at J, with 15 bases in the middle. Germline CDR1 and CDR2: MDHEN and SYDVKM. CDR3 length: 15 residues. CDR3 sequence (DNA): TGTGCCAGCAGAAGAACATCCCGGGGGAACACTGAAGCTTTCTTT. Protein product: CASRRTSRGNTEAFF.

This clone has only a few counts. The chain has TRBV5-3 and TRBJ1-6, with a possible D match to TRBD1 (5 bases). TRBV5-3 has ORF status, its function being uncertain. Deletions cut 3 bases from V and 11 bases from J, with 15 bases between. This CDR3 has 14 residues. The CDR3 protein is CARSSKGTTTPLHF. The CDR3, as DNA: TGTGCCAGAAGCTCGAAGGGGACGACTACACCCCTCCACTTT.

Only a few counts were recorded for this clone. The chain combines TRBV7-9 with TRBJ2-7, with D perhaps being TRBD1 or TRBD2 (5 bases each). The CDR3 extends over 13 amino acids. CDR1 and CDR2 (germline): SEHNR, FQNEAQ (reference sequence). The V end was cut by 3 bases, the J end by 3 bases, with 9 bases between. CDR3 protein: CASSLGTGYEQYF. CDR3 bases: TGTGCCAGCAGCTTGGGGACCGGCTACGAGCAGTACTTC. The variable domain in full, completed from reference TRBV7-9 and TRBJ2-7, reads DTGVSQNPRHKITKRGQNVTFRCDPISEHNRLYWYRQTLGQGPEFLTYFQNEAQLEKSRLLSDRFSAERPKGSFSTLEIQRTEQGDSAMYLCASSLGTGYEQYFGPGTRLTVT.

This sequence joins TRBV3-1 (or the pseudogene TRBV3-2) and TRBJ1-6; no firm D call. Germline assignment: CDR1 LGHDT and CDR2 YNNKEL (reference sequence). The length of the CDR3 is 16 residues. Trimming removed 4 bases at V and 9 bases at J, with 19 bases between. The DNA of the CDR3 is TGTGCCAGCAGCCCCTCCCAAGTCTCAGGCGGTTCACCCCTCCACTTT. Translated, it gives CASSPSQVSGGSPLHF.

The chain has TRBV10-2 and TRBJ1-2, with 8 bases fitting TRBD1. Trimming took 4 bases from V and 8 from J; bases not matched to a gene: 6. The germline CDR1 and CDR2 sequences are WSHSY and SAAADI. This CDR3 region has 13 residues. CDR3 DNA sequence: TGCGCCAGCAGTGCGGACAGGGCCATCGGCTACACCTTC. As protein: CASSADRAIGYTF.

The chain links TRBV4-3 to TRBJ1-1, with a weak D call TRBD1 (5 bases). Trimming took off 0 bases at V and 1 base at J, with 9 bases between the two ends. Germline V gene sequence: CDR1 LGHNA, CDR2 YSLEER. The CDR3 consists of 15 residues. DNA of the CDR3: TGCGCCAGCAGCCAAGATTGGGGGGGGAACACTGAAGCTTTCTTT. Amino acids: CASSQDWGGNTEAFF.

This chain links TRBV28 with TRBJ1-5; D may be TRBD1 (6 bases). The CDR3 consists of 15 residues. Trimming cost V 7 bases and J 5 bases, with 18 bases left between them. CDR1 MDHEN and CDR2 SYDVKM come from the germline V gene. CDR3 protein: CASISNRATHQPQHF. CDR3 bases: TGTGCCAGCATCTCGAACAGGGCAACCCATCAGCCCCAGCATTTT.

The CDR3 protein is CASSLGGGYGYTF. The DNA for the CDR3 is TGCGCCAGCAGCTTGGGAGGGGGCTATGGCTACACCTTC. V is TRBV5-1 and J is TRBJ1-2; D possibly corresponds to TRBD1 (6 bases). Germline CDR1 is SGHRS and CDR2 is YFSETQ. V shed 0 bases and J shed 4 bases, with 7 bases lying between them. The length of the CDR3 is 13 residues.

V and J are TRBV5-1 and TRBJ1-1, with 7 positions matching TRBD1. CDR3 size: 15 residues. Germline V gene data show CDR1 as SGHRS and CDR2 as YFSETQ. After removal of 1 base from V and 4 bases from J, the junction contained 7 bases not matched to a gene. CDR3 in amino acids: CASSLKGAGGTEAFF. In DNA, the CDR3 is TGCGCCAGCAGCTTGAAAGGGGCAGGGGGCACTGAAGCTTTCTTT.